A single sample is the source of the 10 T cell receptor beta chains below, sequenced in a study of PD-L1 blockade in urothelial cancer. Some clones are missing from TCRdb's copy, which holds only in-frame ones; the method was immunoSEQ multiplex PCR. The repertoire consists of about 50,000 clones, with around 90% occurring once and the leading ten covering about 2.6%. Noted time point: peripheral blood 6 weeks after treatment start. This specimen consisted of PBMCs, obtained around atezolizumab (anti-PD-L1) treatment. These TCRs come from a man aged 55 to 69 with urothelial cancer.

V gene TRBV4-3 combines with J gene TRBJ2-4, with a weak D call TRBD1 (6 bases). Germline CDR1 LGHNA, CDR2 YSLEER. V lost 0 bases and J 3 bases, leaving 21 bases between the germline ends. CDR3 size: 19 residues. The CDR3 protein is CASSQDRRQASPLKNIQYF. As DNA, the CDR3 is TGCGCCAGCAGCCAAGATAGGAGACAGGCATCCCCTCTCAAAAACATTCAGTACTTC.

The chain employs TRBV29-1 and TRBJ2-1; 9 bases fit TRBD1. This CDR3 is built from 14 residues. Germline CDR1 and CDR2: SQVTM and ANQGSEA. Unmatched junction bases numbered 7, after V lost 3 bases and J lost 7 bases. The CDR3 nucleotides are TGCAGCGTTGAGCCCGGGACAGGGAGGAATGAGCAGTTCTTC. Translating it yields CSVEPGTGRNEQFF.

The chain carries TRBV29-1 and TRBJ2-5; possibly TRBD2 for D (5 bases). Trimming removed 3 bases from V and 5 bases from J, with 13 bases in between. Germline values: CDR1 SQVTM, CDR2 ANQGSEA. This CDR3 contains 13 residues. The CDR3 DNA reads TGCAGCGTTGAGGCACATTCGGGGGAGACCCAGTACTTC. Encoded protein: CSVEAHSGETQYF.

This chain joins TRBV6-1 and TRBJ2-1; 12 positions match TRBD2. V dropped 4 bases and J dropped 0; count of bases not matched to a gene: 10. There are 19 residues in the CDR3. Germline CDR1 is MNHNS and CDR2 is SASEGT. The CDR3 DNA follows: TGTGCCAGCAGTGGAGGGCTAGCGGGGGGGCAGTCCTCCTACAATGAGCAGTTCTTC. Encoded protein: CASSGGLAGGQSSYNEQFF.

The CDR3 nucleotides are TGTGCCTGGATTGGTGCAGGGGAAGATACGCAGTATTTT. Protein product: CAWIGAGEDTQYF. This chain links TRBV30 with TRBJ2-3, with D tentatively TRBD1 (6 bases). CDR3 size: 13 residues. V dropped 4 bases and J dropped 5 bases, with 13 bases sitting between them. Germline values: CDR1 GTSNPN, CDR2 SVGIG (reference sequence).

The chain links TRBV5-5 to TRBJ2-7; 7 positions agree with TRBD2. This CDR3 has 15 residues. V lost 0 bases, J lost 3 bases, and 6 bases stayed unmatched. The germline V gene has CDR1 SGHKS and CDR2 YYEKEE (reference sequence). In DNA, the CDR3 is TGTGCCAGCAGCTTGGGGCCCGGGGGGTACTACGAGCAGTACTTC. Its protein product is CASSLGPGGYYEQYF. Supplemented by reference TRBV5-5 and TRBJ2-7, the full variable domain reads DAGVTQSPTHLIKTRGQQVTLRCSPISGHKSVSWYQQVLGQGPQFIFQYYEKEERGRGNFPDRFSARQFPNYSSELNVNALLLGDSALYLCASSLGPGGYYEQYFGPGTRLTVT.

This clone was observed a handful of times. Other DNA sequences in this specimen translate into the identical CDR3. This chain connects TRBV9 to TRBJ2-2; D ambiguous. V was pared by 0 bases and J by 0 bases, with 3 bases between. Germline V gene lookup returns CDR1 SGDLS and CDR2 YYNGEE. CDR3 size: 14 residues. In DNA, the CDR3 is TGTGCCAGCAGCGTAGCTGCGAACACCGGGGAGCTGTTTTTT. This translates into CASSVAANTGELFF.

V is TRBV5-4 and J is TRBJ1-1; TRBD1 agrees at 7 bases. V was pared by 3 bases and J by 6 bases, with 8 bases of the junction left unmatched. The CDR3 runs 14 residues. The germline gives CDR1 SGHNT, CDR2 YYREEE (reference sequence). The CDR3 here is CASSSRDSRAEAFF. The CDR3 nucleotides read TGTGCCAGCAGCTCCCGGGACAGCCGCGCTGAAGCTTTCTTT.

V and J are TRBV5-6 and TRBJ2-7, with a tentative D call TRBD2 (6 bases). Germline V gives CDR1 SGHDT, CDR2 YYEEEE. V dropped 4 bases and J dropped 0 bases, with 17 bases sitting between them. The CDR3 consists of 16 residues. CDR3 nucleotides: TGTGCCAGCAGCGGAGGGGCAGGGCTAAGCTCCTACGAGCAGTACTTC. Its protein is CASSGGAGLSSYEQYF.

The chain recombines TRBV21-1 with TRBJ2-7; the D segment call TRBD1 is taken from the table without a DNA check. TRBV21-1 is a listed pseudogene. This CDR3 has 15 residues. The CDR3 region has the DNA TGTGCCAGCTCCCCCGAGGGGCAGGGGGCCTACGAGCAGTACTTC. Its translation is CASSPEGQGAYEQYF.